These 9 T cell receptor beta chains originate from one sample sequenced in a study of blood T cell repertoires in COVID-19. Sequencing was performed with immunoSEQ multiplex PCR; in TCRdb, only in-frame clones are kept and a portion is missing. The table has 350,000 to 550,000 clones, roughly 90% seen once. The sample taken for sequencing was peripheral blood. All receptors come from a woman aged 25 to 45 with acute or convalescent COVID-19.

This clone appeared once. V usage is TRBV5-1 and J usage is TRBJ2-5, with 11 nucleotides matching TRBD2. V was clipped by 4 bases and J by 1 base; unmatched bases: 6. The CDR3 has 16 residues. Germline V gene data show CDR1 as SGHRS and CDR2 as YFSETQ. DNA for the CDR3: TGCGCCAGCAGCCACGGGACTAGCGGATTCCAAGAGACCCAGTACTTC. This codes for CASSHGTSGFQETQYF.

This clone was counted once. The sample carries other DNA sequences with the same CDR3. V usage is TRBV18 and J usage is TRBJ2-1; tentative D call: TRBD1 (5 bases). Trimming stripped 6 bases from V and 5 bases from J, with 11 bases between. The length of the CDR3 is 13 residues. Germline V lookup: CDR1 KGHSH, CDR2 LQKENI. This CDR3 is CASSPGHNNEQFF. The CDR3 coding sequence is TGTGCCAGCTCCCCCGGACACAACAATGAGCAGTTCTTC.

As DNA, the CDR3 is TGTGCCAGCTCACGGGGACTAGAGGGCACAGATACGCAGTATTTT. Protein sequence: CASSRGLEGTDTQYF. The rearrangement uses TRBV18 and TRBJ2-3; 8 nucleotides align to TRBD2. Germline CDR1 reads KGHSH; CDR2 reads LQKENI. This CDR3 has 15 residues. Losses at the gene ends were 4 bases for V and 1 base for J; bases not matched to a gene: 4.

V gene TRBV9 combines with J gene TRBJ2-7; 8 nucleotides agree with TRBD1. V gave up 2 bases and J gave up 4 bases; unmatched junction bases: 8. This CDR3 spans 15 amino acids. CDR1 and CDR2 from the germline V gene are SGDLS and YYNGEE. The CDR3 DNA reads TGTGCCAGCAGCGTCTCTTCAGGGGGCGATTACGAGCAGTACTTC. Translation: CASSVSSGGDYEQYF.

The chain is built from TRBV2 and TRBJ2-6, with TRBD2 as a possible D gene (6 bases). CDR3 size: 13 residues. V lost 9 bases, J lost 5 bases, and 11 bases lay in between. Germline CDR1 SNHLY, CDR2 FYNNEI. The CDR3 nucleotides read TGTGCCAGTGGGGGGTTCTGGGCCAACGTCCTGACTTTC. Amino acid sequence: CASGGFWANVLTF.

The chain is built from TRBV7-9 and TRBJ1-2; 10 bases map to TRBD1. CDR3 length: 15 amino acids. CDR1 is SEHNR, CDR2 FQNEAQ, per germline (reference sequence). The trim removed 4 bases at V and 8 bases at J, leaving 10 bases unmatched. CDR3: CASSSTSGQGRGYTF. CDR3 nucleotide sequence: TGTGCCAGCAGCTCAACGTCGGGACAGGGGAGGGGCTACACCTTC.

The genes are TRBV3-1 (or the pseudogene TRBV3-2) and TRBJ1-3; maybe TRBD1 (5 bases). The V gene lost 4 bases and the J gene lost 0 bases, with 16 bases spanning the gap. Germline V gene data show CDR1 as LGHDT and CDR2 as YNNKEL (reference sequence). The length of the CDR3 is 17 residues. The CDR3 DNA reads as TGTGCCAGCAGCCGATCGGGCAACAGGCCCTCTGGAAACACCATATATTTT. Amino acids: CASSRSGNRPSGNTIYF.

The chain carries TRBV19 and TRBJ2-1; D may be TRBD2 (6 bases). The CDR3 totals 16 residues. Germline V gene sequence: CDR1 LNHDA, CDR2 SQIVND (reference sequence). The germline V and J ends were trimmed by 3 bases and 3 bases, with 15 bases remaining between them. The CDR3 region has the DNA TGTGCCAGTAGTATCGGACGACTAGGCTTCTACAATGAGCAGTTCTTC. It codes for CASSIGRLGFYNEQFF.

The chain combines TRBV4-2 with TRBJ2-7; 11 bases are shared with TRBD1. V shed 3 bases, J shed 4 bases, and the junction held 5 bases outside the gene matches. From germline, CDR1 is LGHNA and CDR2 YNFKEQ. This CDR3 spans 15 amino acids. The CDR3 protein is CASSQGTGGGYEQYF. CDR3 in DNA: TGTGCCAGCAGCCAGGGGACAGGGGGAGGGTACGAGCAGTACTTC.